Listed below are T cell receptor beta chains from one sample, sequenced in a study of T cells of healthy individuals. TCRdb processed the 5' RACE reads anew with MiXCR; each CDR3 protein has one entry. The data hold 95,000 to 100,000 distinct CDR3 sequences, with about 16% observed a single time. These receptors originate from a human donor in good health. Both conserved end residues are part of each CDR3. The order of the fields is D gene, J gene, V gene, clone size, CDR3 protein, CDR3 DNA. The D gene is left open where the match is weak. Clone sizes are given selectively: once, few, many, or a class where the clone is expanded.

NA TRBJ2-3 TRBV9 NA CASSVVQAPTDTQYF TGTGCCAGCAGCGTAGTTCAAGCCCCCACAGATACGCAGTATTTT
TRBD2 TRBJ2-3 TRBV6-5 NA CASSTLVAGDLGMADTQYF TGTGCCAGCAGTACCCTGGTAGCGGGAGATTTGGGAATGGCGGATACGCAGTATTTT
NA TRBJ2-5 TRBV6-2/TRBV6-3 NA CASSYPRAPTF TGTGCCAGCAGTTATCCCAGGGCCCCTACCTTC
NA TRBJ2-3 TRBV12-3/TRBV12-4 few CASGWGTDTQYF TGTGCCAGCGGTTGGGGGACAGATACGCAGTATTTT
NA TRBJ1-4 TRBV4-2 few CASSKGPSGDEKLFF TGTGCCAGCAGCAAGGGGCCGTCGGGGGATGAAAAACTGTTTTTT
NA TRBJ1-4 TRBV7-9 few CASSLIGTNGEKLFF TGTGCCAGCAGCTTAATTGGGACGAACGGGGAAAAACTGTTTTTT
TRBD2 TRBJ2-7 TRBV7-2 NA CASSPLLAGGQGEQYF TGTGCCAGCAGCCCTCTCCTAGCGGGGGGGCAAGGCGAGCAGTACTTC
TRBD2 TRBJ2-5 TRBV20-1 few CSAPGLAQETQYF TGCAGTGCCCCGGGACTAGCACAAGAGACCCAGTACTTC
NA TRBJ2-1 TRBV12-3/TRBV12-4 NA CASSTQGYNEQFF TGTGCCAGCAGCACTCAGGGATACAATGAGCAGTTCTTC
NA TRBJ2-7 TRBV28 NA CASSPSRWDEQYF TGTGCCAGCAGTCCCTCTCGGTGGGATGAGCAGTACTTC
NA TRBJ2-6 TRBV27 many CASGISGPGANVLTF TGTGCCAGCGGAATTAGCGGTCCTGGGGCCAACGTCCTGACTTTC
NA TRBJ2-1 TRBV12-3/TRBV12-4 NA CASSWDSWSSYNEQFF TGTGCCAGCAGTTGGGACTCCTGGAGCTCCTACAATGAGCAGTTCTTC
NA TRBJ2-4 TRBV7-9 NA CASSSDRAKNIQYF TGTGCCAGCAGCTCCGACAGGGCCAAAAACATTCAGTACTTC
TRBD1 TRBJ2-6 TRBV6-5 few CASSLRTGGSGANVLTF TGTGCCAGCAGTCTACGGACAGGGGGCTCTGGGGCCAACGTCCTGACTTTC
NA TRBJ2-2 TRBV5-1 once CASRPLTGELFF TGCGCCAGCAGGCCACTCACCGGGGAGCTGTTTTTT
NA TRBJ1-6 TRBV20-1 NA CSATEGRNNSPLHF TGCAGTGCGACTGAGGGACGGAATAATTCACCCCTCCACTTT
NA TRBJ2-2 TRBV28 few CASSFLDRSNTGELFF TGTGCCAGCAGTTTCTTGGACCGATCGAACACCGGGGAGCTGTTTTTT
NA TRBJ2-1 TRBV28 NA CASSLAGLEGEQFF TGTGCCAGCAGTTTGGCAGGACTCGAGGGTGAGCAGTTCTTC
NA TRBJ1-6 TRBV27 NA CASSFLGARTNSPLHF TGTGCCAGCAGTTTCTTGGGGGCCCGGACTAATTCACCCCTCCACTTT
NA TRBJ2-4 TRBV30 few CAWSQTVQNIQYF TGTGCCTGGAGTCAGACAGTGCAAAACATTCAGTACTTC
NA TRBJ2-5 TRBV7-3 NA CASSSSTSKTQCF TGTGCCAGCAGCTCATCGACTAGTAAGACCCAGTGCTTC
NA TRBJ1-1 TRBV7-6 once CASSLAETMNTEAFF TGTGCCAGCAGCTTAGCGGAGACCATGAACACTGAAGCTTTCTTT
NA TRBJ1-2 TRBV24-1 NA CATSEGQYYGYTF TGTGCCACCAGTGAAGGACAGTACTATGGCTACACCTTC
NA TRBJ2-7 TRBV28 few CASSFLPRDYEQYF TGTGCCAGCAGTTTTCTCCCCCGGGACTACGAGCAGTACTTC
NA TRBJ1-5 TRBV28 NA CASSLLWSGGGWQPQHF TGTGCCAGCAGTTTATTGTGGTCGGGGGGGGGTTGGCAGCCCCAGCATTTT
TRBD2 TRBJ2-1 TRBV28 few CASSLSSSGGRNEQFF TGTGCCAGCAGTTTATCGTCTAGCGGGGGGAGGAATGAGCAGTTCTTC
NA TRBJ2-6 TRBV7-3 once CVSSTDFGRGASGANVLTF TGTGTCAGCTCAACCGACTTTGGTCGTGGGGCCTCTGGGGCCAACGTCCTGACTTTC
NA TRBJ2-7 TRBV4-1 NA CASSHLFRVAYEQYF TGCGCCAGCAGCCATTTATTCCGGGTCGCCTACGAGCAGTACTTC
TRBD1 TRBJ1-5 TRBV2 few CASSKDRAGVQPQHF TGTGCCAGCAGTAAAGACAGGGCGGGGGTTCAGCCCCAGCATTTT
NA TRBJ2-7 TRBV20-1 few CSARPGSGSYEQYF TGCAGTGCTAGACCTGGAAGCGGAAGCTACGAGCAGTACTTC
TRBD1 TRBJ2-3 TRBV7-8 NA CASSLARTGGSSTDTQYF TGTGCCAGCAGCTTAGCCCGGACAGGGGGTTCGAGCACAGATACGCAGTATTTT
TRBD1 TRBJ2-3 TRBV20-1 NA CSALEGARTDTQYF TGCAGTGCGCTCGAGGGGGCTCGCACAGATACGCAGTATTTT
NA TRBJ2-1 TRBV29-1 many CSVPWGQGRFF TGCAGCGTACCGTGGGGGCAGGGACGGTTCTTC
NA TRBJ1-5 TRBV6-2/TRBV6-3 NA CASSHPGHMIYSNQPQHF TGTGCCAGCAGTCATCCGGGACACATGATCTATAGCAATCAGCCCCAGCATTTT
NA TRBJ2-5 TRBV6-2/TRBV6-3 NA CASSYSTAKETQYF TGTGCCAGCAGTTACTCGACCGCCAAAGAGACCCAGTACTTC
TRBD1 TRBJ1-2 TRBV18 NA CASSRSGGGYTF TGTGCCAGCTCACGATCAGGGGGGGGCTACACCTTC
NA TRBJ2-7 TRBV7-3 NA CASSLTATLTSYEQYF TGTGCCAGCAGCTTGACAGCAACCCTGACCTCCTACGAGCAGTACTTC
NA TRBJ2-1 TRBV7-2 NA CASSPSGNEQFF TGTGCCAGCAGCCCGAGTGGAAATGAGCAGTTCTTC
NA TRBJ1-1 TRBV7-6 NA CASSLDPGGGTEAFF TGTGCCAGCAGTTTAGACCCCGGCGGCGGCACTGAAGCTTTCTTT
NA TRBJ1-6 TRBV28 few CASISTAHNSPLHF TGTGCCAGCATTTCTACGGCCCATAATTCACCCCTCCACTTT
NA TRBJ2-5 TRBV10-3 few CAISESGRAQETQYF TGTGCCATCAGTGAGTCGGGCAGGGCCCAAGAGACCCAGTACTTC